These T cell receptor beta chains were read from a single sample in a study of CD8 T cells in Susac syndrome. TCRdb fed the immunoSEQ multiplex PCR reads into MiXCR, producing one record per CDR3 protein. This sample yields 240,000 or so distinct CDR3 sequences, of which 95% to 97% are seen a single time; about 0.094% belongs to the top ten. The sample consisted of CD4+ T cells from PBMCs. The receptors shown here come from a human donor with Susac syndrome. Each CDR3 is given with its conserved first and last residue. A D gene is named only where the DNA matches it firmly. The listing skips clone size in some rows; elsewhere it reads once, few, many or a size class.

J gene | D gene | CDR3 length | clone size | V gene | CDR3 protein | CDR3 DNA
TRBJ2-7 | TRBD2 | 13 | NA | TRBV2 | CASELAGVRLQYF | TGTGCCAGCGAACTAGCGGGAGTTCGGTTGCAGTACTTC
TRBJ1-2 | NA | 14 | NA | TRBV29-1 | CSVEGQGIISGYTF | TGCAGCGTTGAAGGGCAGGGTATCATAAGTGGCTACACCTTC
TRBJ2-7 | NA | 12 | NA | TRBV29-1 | CSVARTAAEQYF | TGCAGCGTTGCCAGGACGGCGGCCGAGCAGTACTTC
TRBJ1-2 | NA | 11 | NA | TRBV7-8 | CASSLGAGYTF | TGTGCCAGCAGCTTAGGGGCCGGCTACACCTTC
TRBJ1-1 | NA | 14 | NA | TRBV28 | CASSPAAPTAEAFF | TGTGCCAGCAGTCCCGCTGCCCCCACGGCTGAAGCTTTCTTT
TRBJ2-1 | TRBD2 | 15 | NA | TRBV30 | CAWSVQREMSNEQFF | TGTGCCTGGAGTGTGCAGCGGGAGATGAGTAATGAGCAGTTCTTC
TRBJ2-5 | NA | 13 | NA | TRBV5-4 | CASSIGEVETQYF | TGTGCCAGCAGCATAGGGGAGGTGGAGACCCAGTACTTC
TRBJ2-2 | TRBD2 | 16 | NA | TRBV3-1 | CASSQVLAGRTGELFF | TGTGCCAGCAGCCAAGTCCTAGCGGGTCGCACCGGGGAGCTGTTTTTT
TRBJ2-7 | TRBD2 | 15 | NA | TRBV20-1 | CSARDGGLAGGFQYF | TGCAGTGCTAGAGATGGGGGACTAGCGGGAGGGTTTCAGTACTTC
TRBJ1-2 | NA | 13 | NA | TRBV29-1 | CSGGRSQVDGYTF | TGCAGCGGGGGAAGGAGTCAAGTGGATGGCTACACCTTC
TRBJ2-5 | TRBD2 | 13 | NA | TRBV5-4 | CASREGLRETQYF | TGTGCCTCTAGGGAGGGGTTGAGAGAGACCCAGTACTTC
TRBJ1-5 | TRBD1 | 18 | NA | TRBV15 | CATSRDKTGFRGNQPQHF | TGTGCCACCAGCAGAGATAAGACAGGGTTTCGCGGCAATCAGCCCCAGCATTTT
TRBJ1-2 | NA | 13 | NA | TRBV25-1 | CASSERGIYGYTF | TGTGCCAGCAGTGAACGGGGTATCTATGGCTACACCTTC
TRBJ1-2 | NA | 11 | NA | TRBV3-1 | CASSQEHTHTF | TGTGCCAGCAGCCAAGAACACACCCACACCTTC
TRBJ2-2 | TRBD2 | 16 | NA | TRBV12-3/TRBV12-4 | CASSPRLAAEGGELFF | TGTGCCAGCAGTCCCAGACTAGCGGCAGAGGGGGGGGAGCTGTTTTTT
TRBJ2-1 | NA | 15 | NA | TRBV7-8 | CASSVITYSYNEQFF | TGTGCCAGCAGCGTTATTACGTACTCCTACAATGAGCAGTTCTTC
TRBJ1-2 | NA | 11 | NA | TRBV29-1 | CSSAGRYGYTF | TGCAGCTCAGCCGGGAGATATGGCTACACCTTC
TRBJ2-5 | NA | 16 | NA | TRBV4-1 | CASSQVGLAVMETQYF | TGCGCCAGCAGCCAAGTTGGACTCGCTGTGATGGAGACCCAGTACTTC
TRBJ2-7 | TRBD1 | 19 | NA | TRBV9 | CASSVGTVSRDSPAYEQYF | TGTGCCAGCAGCGTAGGGACGGTCTCAAGGGACAGTCCGGCCTACGAGCAGTACTTC
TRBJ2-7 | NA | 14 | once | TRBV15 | CATSRDRVAYEQYF | TGTGCCACCAGCAGAGACAGGGTGGCCTACGAGCAGTACTTC
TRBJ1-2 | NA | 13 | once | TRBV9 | CASSRGGFYGYTF | TGTGCCAGCAGTCGCGGGGGATTCTATGGCTACACCTTC
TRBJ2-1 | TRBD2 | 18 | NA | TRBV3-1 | CASSQGITSGATYNEQFF | TGTGCCAGCAGCCAAGGGATCACTAGCGGGGCTACCTACAATGAGCAGTTCTTC